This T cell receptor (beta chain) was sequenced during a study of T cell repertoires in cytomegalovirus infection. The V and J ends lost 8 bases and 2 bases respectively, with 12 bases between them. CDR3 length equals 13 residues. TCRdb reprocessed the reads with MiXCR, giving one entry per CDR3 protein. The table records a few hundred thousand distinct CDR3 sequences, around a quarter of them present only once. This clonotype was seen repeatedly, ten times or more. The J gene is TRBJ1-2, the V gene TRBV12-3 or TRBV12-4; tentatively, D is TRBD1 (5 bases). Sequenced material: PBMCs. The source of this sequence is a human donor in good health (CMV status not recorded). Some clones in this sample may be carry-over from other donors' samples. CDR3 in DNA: TGTGCCAGCTCCCCCAGGGAGAACTATGGCTACACCTTC. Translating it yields CASSPRENYGYTF.